The 19 T cell receptor beta chains given below trace back to one sample, sequenced in a study of OX40 agonist ivuxolimab in advanced cancers. Some clones are missing from TCRdb's copy, which holds only in-frame ones; the method was immunoSEQ multiplex PCR. In the table there are about 75,000 clones, roughly 81% of which are singletons. The sequenced sample was CD4+ or CD8+ T cells sorted from blood, obtained in a trial of the OX40 agonist ivuxolimab. These receptors were taken from an adult with an advanced solid tumor such as melanoma, head and neck, liver or kidney cancer.

The J gene is TRBJ1-5, the V gene TRBV19; D unclear. The CDR3 contains 14 residues. Trimming cost V 5 bases and J 6 bases, with 14 bases left between them. Germline lookup yields CDR1 LNHDA and CDR2 SQIVND (reference sequence). The CDR3 loop is CASSYTGWGQPQHF. Here the CDR3 DNA reads TGTGCCAGTAGTTACACGGGCTGGGGTCAGCCCCAGCATTTT.

Concerning this clone: One junction end does not reproduce the germline sequence, and a read error may be involved. The chain couples TRBV7-2 to TRBJ1-1; 7 nucleotides match TRBD1. Germline values: CDR1 SGHTA, CDR2 FQGNSA. The CDR3 is 12 amino acids. CDR3 DNA sequence: TGTGCCAGCAGACAGGTAGGGGGCCCTCGCTCCTTT. Translating gives CASRQVGGPRSF.

The rearrangement joins TRBV6-1 to TRBJ2-1, with TRBD2 identical over 7 bases. This CDR3 is 16 amino acids long. Germline V gives CDR1 MNHNS, CDR2 SASEGT. V lost 2 bases, J lost 8 bases, and 12 bases stayed unmatched. The CDR3 DNA reads as TGTGCCAGCAGTGAAAGGGGCGGGAGAATATTCGATGAGCAGTTCTTC. This gives the protein CASSERGGRIFDEQFF.

CDR3 amino acids: CASSVALAGYNEQFF. DNA for the CDR3: TGTGCCAGCAGCGTAGCACTAGCGGGATACAATGAGCAGTTCTTC. The V gene is TRBV9, the J gene TRBJ2-1; TRBD2 agrees at 10 bases. The length of the CDR3 is 15 residues. V was pared by 0 bases and J by 4 bases, with 1 base of the junction left unmatched. The germline V gene encodes CDR1 SGDLS and CDR2 YYNGEE.

V and J are TRBV6-6 and TRBJ1-2, with 7 bases that match TRBD1. Germline CDR1 and CDR2: MNHNY and SVGAGI (reference sequence). The CDR3 length is 14 residues. V gave up 2 bases and J gave up 6 bases; unmatched junction bases: 6. The CDR3 protein is CASSYMTGTDGYTF. CDR3 DNA sequence: TGTGCCAGCAGTTACATGACAGGGACGGATGGCTACACCTTC.

V usage is TRBV25-1 and J usage is TRBJ1-5, with no clear D. CDR1 is MGHDK, CDR2 SYGVNS, per germline. Trimming pared 0 bases from V and 4 bases from J, leaving 7 bases between. The CDR3 length is 14 residues. Written as DNA, the CDR3 is TGTGCCAGCAGTGAATACGGCAGTAATCAGCCCCAGCATTTT. It codes for CASSEYGSNQPQHF.

This clone was recorded only once. The CDR3 sequence is CASSPRGSSTDTQYF. Here the CDR3 DNA reads TGTGCCAGCTCACCACGAGGGTCTAGCACAGATACGCAGTATTTT. This chain joins TRBV18 and TRBJ2-3; a possible D gene is TRBD2 (5 bases). The germline V and J ends were trimmed by 1 base and 0 bases, with 8 bases remaining between them. The CDR3 length is 15 residues. CDR1 is KGHSH and CDR2 is LQKENI in the germline V gene. The full variable domain, rest sourced from reference TRBV18 and TRBJ2-3, is NAGVMQNPRHLVRRRGQEARLRCSPMKGHSHVYWYRQLPEEGLKFMVYLQKENIIDESGMPKERFSAEFPKEGPSILRIQQVVRGDSAAYFCASSPRGSSTDTQYFGPGTRLTVL.

This chain uses TRBV6-1 with TRBJ2-5; D is ambiguous. The J call is in doubt because the DNA end fits TRBJ2-7 better. Looked up from germline, CDR1 is MNHNS and CDR2 is SASEGT. CDR3 length: 11 residues. This CDR3 is CASTPSYEQYF. CDR3 DNA: TGTGCCAGCACGCCCTCCTACGAGCAGTACTTC.

The J gene is TRBJ2-5, the V gene TRBV29-1, with a tentative D call TRBD1 (5 bases). V shed 8 bases and J shed 5 bases, with 12 bases lying between them. This CDR3 has 11 amino acids. Per the germline V gene, CDR1 is SQVTM and CDR2 is ANQGSEA. The CDR3 loop is CSPPRQETQYF. The CDR3 coding sequence is TGCAGCCCCCCCCGACAGGAGACCCAGTACTTC.

The chain uses TRBV18 and TRBJ2-5, with TRBD2 matching over 8 bases. CDR3 length: 18 residues. V dropped 1 base and J dropped 0; count of bases not matched to a gene: 10. Germline V lookup: CDR1 KGHSH, CDR2 LQKENI. CDR3 in amino acids: CASSPQDIAGLYQETQYF. DNA of the CDR3: TGTGCCAGCTCACCACAGGATATAGCGGGACTGTACCAAGAGACCCAGTACTTC.

The chain links TRBV2 to TRBJ2-5, with D possibly called TRBD1 or TRBD2 (5 bases each). The better agreement between TRBJ2-7 and the DNA end casts doubt on the J call. Germline loops: CDR1 SNHLY, CDR2 FYNNEI. The CDR3 runs to 12 residues. This chain's CDR3 is CASRGVSYEQYF. The CDR3 nucleotides are TGTGCCAGCAGGGGGGTATCCTACGAGCAGTACTTC.

This clone was detected only once. The rearrangement joins TRBV19 to TRBJ2-7; D remains ambiguous. This CDR3 contains 10 residues. The V end was cut by 3 bases, the J end by 7 bases, with 4 bases between. Germline CDR1 reads LNHDA; CDR2 reads SQIVND (reference sequence). For the CDR3, the DNA is TGTGCCAGTAGTATGGATGAGCAGTACTTC. Protein product: CASSMDEQYF.

V is TRBV5-6 and J is TRBJ1-4; a weak D match, TRBD1 (6 bases). Trimming removed 5 bases at V and 7 bases at J, with 21 bases between. The CDR3 contains 16 residues. Germline-derived CDR1 and CDR2 are SGHDT and YYEEEE. The CDR3 reads CASRSLGASGGEKLFF. The CDR3, as DNA: TGTGCCAGCAGGTCATTGGGGGCCTCCGGCGGTGAAAAACTGTTTTTT.

The chain couples TRBV7-9 to TRBJ2-7; D remains unclear. CDR1 is SEHNR and CDR2 is FQNEAQ in the germline V gene (reference sequence). V gave up 0 bases and J gave up 2 bases, with 5 bases separating them. The CDR3 has 13 amino acids. CDR3 nucleotide sequence: TGTGCCAGCAGCTTAGCAGGGACCTACGAGCAGTACTTC. Amino acid sequence: CASSLAGTYEQYF. The whole variable domain, filled in from reference TRBV7-9 and TRBJ2-7, reads DTGVSQNPRHKITKRGQNVTFRCDPISEHNRLYWYRQTLGQGPEFLTYFQNEAQLEKSRLLSDRFSAERPKGSFSTLEIQRTEQGDSAMYLCASSLAGTYEQYFGPGTRLTVT.

The chain carries TRBV29-1 and TRBJ2-3, with 11 bases matching TRBD2. The trim removed 5 bases at V and 4 bases at J, leaving 11 bases unmatched. The germline V gene has CDR1 SQVTM and CDR2 ANQGSEA. This CDR3 spans 16 amino acids. CDR3 protein: CSVLSLAGGQADTQYF. CDR3 DNA: TGCAGCGTTCTGAGTTTAGCGGGAGGGCAAGCAGATACGCAGTATTTT.

V gene TRBV28 combines with J gene TRBJ1-3; TRBD1 is a possible D gene (5 bases). CDR3 size: 14 residues. Trimming took off 8 bases at V and 1 base at J, with 12 bases between the two ends. Germline lookup yields CDR1 MDHEN and CDR2 SYDVKM. Written as DNA, the CDR3 is TGTGCCAGCTGGGGGGGGTCGTCTGGAAACACCATATATTTT. Translating it yields CASWGGSSGNTIYF.

The rearrangement joins TRBV11-3 to TRBJ2-1; D remains ambiguous. Germline V gene sequence: CDR1 SGHNT, CDR2 YENEEA. This CDR3 region has 13 residues. Trimming pared 4 bases from V and 7 bases from J, leaving 11 bases between. CDR3 loop: CASSSLRFNEQFF. CDR3 DNA: TGTGCCAGCAGCTCCCTCCGGTTTAATGAGCAGTTCTTC.

The V call is TRBV28, the J call TRBJ2-1; TRBD2 aligns across 10 bases. The ends lost 3 bases at V and 13 bases at J; junction bases unmatched: 12. Germline V lookup: CDR1 MDHEN, CDR2 SYDVKM. This CDR3 comprises 15 residues. This CDR3 reads CASSFFAGLADPQFF. CDR3 bases: TGTGCCAGCAGTTTTTTCGCCGGACTAGCGGATCCTCAGTTCTTC.

This clone was counted a few times. The J gene is TRBJ1-5, the V gene TRBV19, with 8 bases aligning to TRBD1. Germline V gene lookup returns CDR1 LNHDA and CDR2 SQIVND (reference sequence). The CDR3 spans 16 residues. The V segment lost 4 bases and the J segment 2 bases; nucleotides outside the gene matches: 7. This CDR3 reads CASSTFGQGRNQPQHF. The CDR3 bases are TGTGCCAGTAGTACCTTTGGACAGGGACGCAATCAGCCCCAGCATTTT.